These 23 T cell receptor beta chains share one sample of origin, sequenced in a study of CD4+ T cells in melanoma. The data were produced by immunoSEQ multiplex PCR, yet TCRdb's version contains in-frame clones alone and is incomplete. The table lists 7,500 to 9,500 clones, about two thirds of them singletons. The specimen was cells from a culture (not recorded whether cultured in vitro). The origin of the receptors is a human donor with melanoma.

Worth noting for this clone: Germline and junction disagree at one end, which may indicate a read error. V gene TRBV19 combines with J gene TRBJ2-5; D may correspond to TRBD1 or TRBD2 (5 bases each). The CDR3 contains 13 residues. Germline V CDR1 and CDR2: LNHDA, SQIVND (reference sequence). DNA for the CDR3: TGTGCCAGTAGTGCCTCCGAAAGAGGGACCAAGTACTTC. Its protein product is CASSASERGTKYF. Full variable domain (missing parts from reference TRBV19 and TRBJ2-5): DGGITQSPKYLFRKEGQNVTLSCEQNLNHDAMYWYRQDPGQGLRLIYYSQIVNDFQKGDIAEGYSVSREKKESFPLTVTSAQKNPTAFYLCASSASERGTKYFGPGTRLLVL.

This clone was recorded a few times. The V call is TRBV7-9, the J call TRBJ1-1, with D maybe TRBD1 (5 bases). Germline V gene sequence: CDR1 SEHNR, CDR2 FQNEAQ (reference sequence). The CDR3 is 14 residues long. V dropped 5 bases and J dropped 7 bases, with 17 bases sitting between them. Here the CDR3 DNA reads TGTGCCAGCAGCCCCCTCGGGGGGAGCGGTGAAGCTTTCTTT. Protein sequence: CASSPLGGSGEAFF.

The V and J genes are TRBV5-4 and TRBJ2-3; D is uncertain. With 4 bases removed from V and 1 base from J, the gap between germline ends came to 13 bases. CDR3 length: 15 amino acids. Germline CDR1 is SGHNT and CDR2 is YYREEE (reference sequence). The CDR3 sequence: CASSPGAKGTDTQYF. The CDR3 DNA reads TGTGCCAGCAGCCCCGGCGCCAAGGGCACAGATACGCAGTATTTT.

This clone has only a few counts. The chain employs TRBV10-3 and TRBJ2-7; D possibly corresponds to TRBD2 (5 bases). Germline loops: CDR1 ENHRY, CDR2 SYGVKD. Trimming cost V 2 bases and J 0 bases, with 14 bases left between them. The CDR3 sequence is 16 residues long. Here the CDR3 reads CAISESPQRNSYEQYF. The CDR3 DNA reads TGTGCCATCAGTGAGAGTCCCCAGCGGAACTCCTACGAGCAGTACTTC.

The chain links TRBV28 to TRBJ1-6, with 7 bases that match TRBD1. The CDR3 consists of 15 residues. Trimming cost V 3 bases and J 8 bases; bases outside gene matches: 7. The germline CDR1 and CDR2 sequences are MDHEN and SYDVKM. DNA for the CDR3: TGTGCCAGCAGTTTGGGAGGGACAGTTGATTCACCCCTCCACTTT. It specifies CASSLGGTVDSPLHF.

V is TRBV5-1 and J is TRBJ1-6; TRBD1 might be the D (6 bases). V lost 3 bases to trimming and J lost 9 bases, with 19 bases between them. CDR1 SGHRS and CDR2 YFSETQ come from the germline V gene. The CDR3 consists of 16 residues. The CDR3 here is CASSYLMGGHGSPLHF. The CDR3 nucleotides are TGCGCCAGCAGCTACTTAATGGGGGGACACGGTTCACCCCTCCACTTT.

This clone occurred a few times. The rearrangement links TRBV2 to TRBJ1-2; TRBD1 matches 9 bases. CDR3 size: 16 residues. Germline V gene lookup returns CDR1 SNHLY and CDR2 FYNNEI. J was trimmed by 3 bases and V by 4 bases; bases with no gene match: 9. The CDR3 protein is CASSGTRQGGDYGYTF. As DNA, the CDR3 is TGTGCCAGCAGTGGGACAAGACAGGGGGGTGACTATGGCTACACCTTC.

Only one count was recorded for this clone. V usage is TRBV5-1 and J usage is TRBJ2-5; 9 nucleotides agree with TRBD1. The CDR3 consists of 14 residues. The trim removed 2 bases at V and 5 bases at J, leaving 4 bases unmatched. Germline lookup yields CDR1 SGHRS and CDR2 YFSETQ. The DNA for the CDR3 is TGCGCCAGCAGCTTAACAGGGGGCGATGAGACCCAGTACTTC. Translation: CASSLTGGDETQYF.

This clone was seen only a few times. V usage is TRBV5-4 and J usage is TRBJ2-1, with TRBD2 as a possible D gene (6 bases). CDR1 is SGHNT, CDR2 YYREEE, per germline (reference sequence). The CDR3 consists of 15 residues. The germline V and J ends were trimmed by 6 bases and 2 bases, with 15 bases remaining between them. The CDR3: CASTQRRGAYNEQFF. CDR3 bases: TGTGCCAGCACCCAAAGGAGGGGTGCCTACAATGAGCAGTTCTTC. The full variable domain, rest sourced from reference TRBV5-4 and TRBJ2-1, is ETGVTQSPTHLIKTRGQQVTLRCSSQSGHNTVSWYQQALGQGPQFIFQYYREEENGRGNFPPRFSGLQFPNYSSELNVNALELDDSALYLCASTQRRGAYNEQFFGPGTRLTVL.

On this clone itself: At one end, the junction sequence differs from germline, possibly due to a read error. The chain recombines TRBV18 with TRBJ1-6; TRBD1 might be the D (6 bases). This CDR3 is 16 amino acids long. Germline CDR1 is KGHSH and CDR2 is LQKENI. The CDR3 nucleotides read TGTGCCAGCTCACTGCTGGGGGCGGCCTATGATTCACCCCTCCACTTT. This translates into CASSLLGAAYDSPLHF. Full variable domain (rest looked up from reference TRBV18 and TRBJ1-6): NAGVMQNPRHLVRRRGQEARLRCSPMKGHSHVYWYRQLPEEGLKFMVYLQKENIIDESGMPKERFSAEFPKEGPSILRIQQVVRGDSAAYFCASSLLGAAYDSPLHFGNGTRLTVT.

The V and J genes are TRBV9 and TRBJ2-3, with TRBD2 identical over 10 bases. Germline V gene lookup returns CDR1 SGDLS and CDR2 YYNGEE. Germline trimming cut 5 bases from V and 5 bases from J; bases unmatched to any gene: 5. The CDR3 contains 14 residues. DNA of the CDR3: TGTGCCAGCAGTGGTAGCGGGGGGAGAGATACGCAGTATTTT. This codes for CASSGSGGRDTQYF. Supplemented by reference TRBV9 and TRBJ2-3, the full variable domain reads DSGVTQTPKHLITATGQRVTLRCSPRSGDLSVYWYQQSLDQGLQFLIQYYNGEERAKGNILERFSAQQFPDLHSELNLSSLELGDSALYFCASSGSGGRDTQYFGPGTRLTVL.

The chain joins TRBV30 to TRBJ2-7, with D unresolved. The CDR3 has 14 amino acids. V shed 0 bases and J shed 2 bases, with 11 bases lying between them. Germline CDR1 GTSNPN, CDR2 SVGIG (reference sequence). The CDR3 here is CAWSVGYVPYEQYF. The CDR3 DNA is TGTGCCTGGAGTGTTGGGTATGTTCCCTACGAGCAGTACTTC.

CDR3 sequence reads: CASRPGQKNTEAFF. Here the CDR3 DNA reads TGTGCCAGCAGACCGGGACAGAAGAACACTGAAGCTTTCTTT. This rearrangement joins TRBV6-6 to TRBJ1-1, with 7 bases aligning to TRBD1. V trimming: 6 bases; J trimming: 1 base; junction bases outside the gene matches: 5. This CDR3 has 14 amino acids. CDR1 is MNHNY, CDR2 SVGAGI, per germline (reference sequence).

The gene calls are TRBV15 and TRBJ1-5, with 9 bases that match TRBD1. The CDR3 is 16 residues long. The trim removed 5 bases at V and 4 bases at J, leaving 9 bases unmatched. From germline, CDR1 is LNHNV and CDR2 YYDKDF (reference sequence). The CDR3 DNA reads as TGTGCCACCAGCCTATCGTGGGACAGGGCTAATCAGCCCCAGCATTTT. Translating gives CATSLSWDRANQPQHF. Combining the CDR3 with reference TRBV15 and TRBJ1-5 gives the whole variable domain DAMVIQNPRYQVTQFGKPVTLSCSQTLNHNVMYWYQQKSSQAPKLLFHYYDKDFNNEADTPDNFQSRRPNTSFCFLDIRSPGLGDTAMYLCATSLSWDRANQPQHFGDGTRLSIL.

Comments on this clone: This sample includes further DNA sequences coding for the same CDR3. The genes are TRBV5-1 and TRBJ1-6; D not resolved. The CDR3 contains 15 residues. Deletions cut 0 bases from V and 13 bases from J, with 17 bases between. Germline CDR1 and CDR2: SGHRS and YFSETQ. DNA for the CDR3: TGCGCCAGCAGCTTGGGAGACTTACCCGGGCTTCCCCTCCACTTT. This sequence encodes CASSLGDLPGLPLHF.

The chain uses TRBV5-8 and TRBJ2-3; D possibly corresponds to TRBD2 (6 bases). This CDR3 has 15 amino acids. V was shortened by 2 bases and J by 6 bases, with 16 bases between the two germline ends. In germline, CDR1 is SGHTS, CDR2 YDEGEE. This chain's CDR3 is CASSFGRRIMDTQYF. The CDR3 DNA follows: TGTGCCAGCAGCTTTGGGAGGAGAATTATGGATACGCAGTATTTT.

This clone occurred once. The rearrangement joins TRBV5-4 to TRBJ2-3; D not certain. V was trimmed by 4 bases and J by 6 bases, leaving 6 bases between them. The germline V gene encodes CDR1 SGHNT and CDR2 YYREEE (reference sequence). This CDR3 contains 11 residues. This CDR3 reads CASSRSDTQYF. Here the CDR3 DNA reads TGTGCCAGCAGCCGTTCCGATACGCAGTATTTT.

This rearrangement joins TRBV5-5 to TRBJ2-7; TRBD2 agrees at 12 bases. Germline V gene data show CDR1 as SGHKS and CDR2 as YYEKEE (reference sequence). The CDR3 sequence is 13 residues long. V was clipped by 3 bases and J by 10 bases; unmatched bases: 5. The CDR3: CASSWGTSGYQYF. The CDR3 nucleotides read TGTGCCAGCAGCTGGGGGACTAGCGGGTACCAGTACTTC.

This clone was observed a handful of times. V is TRBV5-1 and J is TRBJ1-3; a possible D gene is TRBD1 (5 bases). The CDR3 contains 13 residues. V lost 0 bases and J lost 4, with 5 bases in between. Germline V gene data show CDR1 as SGHRS and CDR2 as YFSETQ. CDR3 nucleotides: TGCGCCAGCAGCTTGGACAGGGGAAACACCATATATTTT. As protein: CASSLDRGNTIYF.

This chain uses TRBV5-1 with TRBJ1-6; no definite D call. CDR1 and CDR2 from the germline V gene are SGHRS and YFSETQ. There are 13 residues in the CDR3. Trimming took off 4 bases at V and 6 bases at J, with 8 bases between the two ends. CDR3 region: CASSPRGNSPLHF. DNA of the CDR3: TGCGCCAGCAGCCCAAGAGGTAATTCACCCCTCCACTTT.

The chain carries TRBV12-5 and TRBJ1-4, with D hard to call. CDR1 is LGHNT and CDR2 is FRNRAP in the germline V gene. Trimming left V 0 bases short and J 10 bases short, with 3 bases between. This CDR3 contains 11 residues. Written as DNA, the CDR3 is TGTGCTAGTGGTTTGGTTCTAAAACTGTTTTTT. Translated: CASGLVLKLFF.

The gene calls are TRBV5-1 and TRBJ2-5; 8 bases agree with TRBD2. The V gene's germline CDR1 is SGHRS and CDR2 YFSETQ. V shed 0 bases and J 3 bases; nucleotides not matched to a gene: 4. This CDR3 is built from 15 residues. The CDR3 nucleotides read TGCGCCAGCAGCTTGGCCGCGACTAGCGAAGAGACCCAGTACTTC. Its translation is CASSLAATSEETQYF.

This clone was seen only once. This chain links TRBV6-1 with TRBJ2-7; 9 bases are a match to TRBD1. The CDR3 totals 15 residues. Per germline, CDR1 MNHNS and CDR2 SASEGT. The ends lost 7 bases at V and 5 bases at J; junction bases unmatched: 12. The chain's CDR3 is CASTVGDRARNEQYF. The CDR3 DNA sequence: TGTGCCAGCACCGTTGGGGACAGGGCACGGAACGAGCAGTACTTC.